The present entry profiles one T cell receptor (beta chain) with its context. The antigen is unknown. TCR beta VDJ and CDR3 profiling used genomic DNA as template. TCRdb ran MiXCR on the reads and lists one entry per CDR3 protein. The table includes 130,000 or so distinct CDR3 sequences, about 60% detected once. The record originates from a study of CD8+CD57+ T cells in acquired aplastic anemia. Turning to the study itself: When averaged, DNA from sorted CD4+ and CD8+ cells came to 3 to 3.5 ug.

Sequenced patients had shown CD8+CD57+ cell expansion by flow cytometry. Severe acquired aplastic anemia was present in every patient. No therapy had been given to the patients at the time of blood sampling. Notes on the study in general: Around 27 was the count of CD8+ CDR3 sequences that patients shared with controls.

This sequence originates from a human donor with aplastic anemia. Input material: sorted CD4+, CD8+, or CD8+CD57+ T cells (not recorded which) from PBMCs.

CDR3 sequence: CASSLGTGIYEQYF. In DNA form, the CDR3 reads TGTGCCAGCAGCTTAGGGACAGGGATCTACGAGCAGTACTTC. This chain connects TRBV11-2 to TRBJ2-7, with 8 bases aligning to TRBD1. V dropped 1 base and J dropped 3; count of bases not matched to a gene: 2. The CDR3 runs to 14 residues. The germline gives CDR1 SGHAT, CDR2 FQNNGV.